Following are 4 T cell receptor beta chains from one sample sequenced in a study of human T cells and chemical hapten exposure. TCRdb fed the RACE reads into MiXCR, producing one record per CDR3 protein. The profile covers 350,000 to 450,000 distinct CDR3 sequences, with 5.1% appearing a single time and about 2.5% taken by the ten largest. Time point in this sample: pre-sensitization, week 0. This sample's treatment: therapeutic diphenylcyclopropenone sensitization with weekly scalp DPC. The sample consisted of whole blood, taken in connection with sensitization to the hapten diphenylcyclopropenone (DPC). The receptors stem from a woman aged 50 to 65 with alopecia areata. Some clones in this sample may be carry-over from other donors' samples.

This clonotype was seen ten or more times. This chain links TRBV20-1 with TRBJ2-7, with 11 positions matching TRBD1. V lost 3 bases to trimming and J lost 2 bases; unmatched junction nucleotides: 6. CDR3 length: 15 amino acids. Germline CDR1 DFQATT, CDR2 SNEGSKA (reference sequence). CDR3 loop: CSASLGTGGTYEQYF. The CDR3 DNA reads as TGCAGTGCTAGTCTTGGGACAGGGGGGACCTACGAGCAGTACTTC.

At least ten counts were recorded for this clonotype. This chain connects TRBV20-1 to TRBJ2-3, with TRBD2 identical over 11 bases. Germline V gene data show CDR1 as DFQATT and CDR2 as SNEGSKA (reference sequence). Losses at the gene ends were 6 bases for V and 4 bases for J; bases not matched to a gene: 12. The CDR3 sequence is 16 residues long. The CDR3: CSAHGASGGRSDTQYF. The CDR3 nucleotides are TGCAGTGCCCATGGGGCTAGCGGGGGGCGTTCAGATACGCAGTATTTT.

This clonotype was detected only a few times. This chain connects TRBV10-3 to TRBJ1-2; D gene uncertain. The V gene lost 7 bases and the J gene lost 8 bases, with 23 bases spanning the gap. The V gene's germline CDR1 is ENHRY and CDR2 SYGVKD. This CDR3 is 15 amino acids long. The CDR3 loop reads CAIMGGDELWLGYTF. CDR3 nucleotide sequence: TGTGCCATCATGGGCGGAGACGAACTATGGCTGGGCTACACCTTC.

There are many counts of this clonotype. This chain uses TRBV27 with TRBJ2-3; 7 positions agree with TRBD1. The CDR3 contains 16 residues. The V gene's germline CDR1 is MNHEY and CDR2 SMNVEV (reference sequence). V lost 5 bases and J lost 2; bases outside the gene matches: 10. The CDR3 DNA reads TGTGCCAGCAGTGCATGGACAGGTCCCTACACAGATACGCAGTATTTT. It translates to CASSAWTGPYTDTQYF.